This T cell receptor (beta chain) is drawn from a study of cytomegalovirus exposure and HLA in healthy donors. General study results and limits: Immune exposure data for these donors was limited to CMV serostatus.

With respect to this clone: Its antigen is not known.

The PCR made use of 60 Vbeta and 13 Jbeta primers. Some clones are missing from TCRdb's copy, which holds only in-frame ones; the method was immunoSEQ multiplex PCR. The repertoire has approximately 89,000 clones, around 76% of them found once; the top ten carry over 9.5%. This TCR was recovered from a man aged 30 to 39 in good health and CMV-seropositive. The sample was PBMCs.

The chain's CDR3 is CASSVAAGAINEQFF. The CDR3 nucleotides are TGTGCCAGCAGTGTAGCAGCGGGGGCAATCAATGAGCAGTTCTTC. This chain connects TRBV2 to TRBJ2-1, with 8 bases aligning to TRBD2. V gave up 4 bases and J gave up 6 bases; unmatched junction bases: 8. Germline assignment: CDR1 SNHLY and CDR2 FYNNEI. This CDR3 contains 15 residues.